This T cell receptor beta chain was identified during a study of blood T cell repertoires in COVID-19. In the study overall: COVID-19 samples collected from the United States, Italy and Spain covered acute and convalescent phases. PBMCs, B-cell-depleted T cells, or T cells provided the cDNA or gDNA that made up the material.

CDR3 length: 15 amino acids. Germline CDR1 is MGHRA and CDR2 is YSYEKL. Deletions cut 2 bases from V and 3 bases from J, with 13 bases between. How the authors handled the data: Reference gene primer amplification gave nucleated cell count estimates. This table comes from immunoSEQ multiplex PCR, and its TCRdb copy is limited to in-frame clones, with some not included. The V and J calls and clone size are taken from that table; D and trimming were inferred from the DNA. The sample comprises about 300,000 clones, 75% to 90% of which are singletons, and over 1.5% rests with the top ten. Clinical history reported by participants formed the basis on which cohorts were assigned.

This sequence originates from a woman in her thirties who had been exposed to COVID-19. Sequencing was carried out using PBMCs or T cells enriched from blood (not recorded which). The chain joins TRBV4-1 to TRBJ1-2, with D maybe TRBD1 (5 bases). The CDR3 protein is CASSQTRTIHYGYTF. The CDR3 DNA follows: TGCGCCAGCAGCCAAACCCGGACAATCCACTATGGCTACACCTTC.